The present entry profiles one T cell receptor beta chain with its context. Its specificity is unknown. Germline values: CDR1 SEHNR, CDR2 FQNEAQ (reference sequence). V was clipped by 3 bases and J by 2 bases; unmatched bases: 6. The length of the CDR3 is 17 residues. The data stem from a study of naive and memory T cell subsets. General study points: In CD4 and CD8 cells, diversity dropped from naive through EMRA.

An equimolar mix of two oligonucleotides served as the beta constant-region primer for TRBC1 and TRBC2. The ligated cDNA underwent four PCR rounds using SP2 and nested alpha and beta constant-region primers. MiXCR, run by TCRdb on the UMI-ligation and nested PCR reads, gives a single entry per CDR3 protein. The data contain around 27,000 distinct CDR3 sequences, around 10% of them singletons. Alpha and beta libraries were amplified separately from the second PCR onward. The TCR sequence derives from a human donor in good health. This chain links TRBV7-9 with TRBJ2-5, with 13 bases aligning to TRBD2. Sequenced material: effector memory CD4+ T cells from blood. As to subset: effector memory, CD45RA- CD27-. The CDR3 spells CASSFAGLAGPQETQYF. CDR3 nucleotide sequence: TGTGCCAGCAGCTTTGCGGGACTAGCGGGACCACAAGAGACCCAGTACTTC.